The next 30 T cell receptor beta chains were all read from a single sample in a study of siplizumab effects on memory and regulatory T cells. TCRdb's table, derived via immunoSEQ multiplex PCR, lists solely in-frame clones and lacks some. In the table there are approximately 60,000 clones, around 79% of which are singletons. Sequencing input: memory CD4+ T cells sorted from blood. All receptors derive from a human donor in good health.

The table lists this clone with a count of one. V gene TRBV28 combines with J gene TRBJ1-2, with D unclear. CDR1 and CDR2 from the germline V gene are MDHEN and SYDVKM. This CDR3 comprises 14 residues. Trimming took 6 bases from V and 2 from J, leaving 13 bases between them. The CDR3 nucleotides read TGTGCCAGCAGATCCGAAACTGCCAACTATGGCTACACCTTC. Its protein is CASRSETANYGYTF.

This clone occurred once. The chain carries TRBV10-3 and TRBJ2-2; no clear D gene. Germline CDR1 ENHRY, CDR2 SYGVKD. The CDR3 loop spans 15 amino acids. Trimming pared 2 bases from V and 3 bases from J, leaving 10 bases between. Here the CDR3 reads CAISEDPMDTGELFF. CDR3 DNA: TGTGCCATCAGTGAGGACCCTATGGACACCGGGGAGCTGTTTTTT.

The chain joins TRBV18 to TRBJ2-2; maybe TRBD2 (5 bases). The CDR3 loop spans 14 amino acids. Germline loops: CDR1 KGHSH, CDR2 LQKENI. V lost 2 bases and J 4 bases, leaving 8 bases between the germline ends. CDR3 protein: CASSPSGGTGELFF. The CDR3 DNA sequence: TGTGCCAGCTCACCAAGCGGCGGCACCGGGGAGCTGTTTTTT. Full variable domain (rest looked up from reference TRBV18 and TRBJ2-2): NAGVMQNPRHLVRRRGQEARLRCSPMKGHSHVYWYRQLPEEGLKFMVYLQKENIIDESGMPKERFSAEFPKEGPSILRIQQVVRGDSAAYFCASSPSGGTGELFFGEGSRLTVL.

In DNA form, the CDR3 reads TGTGCCAGCAGCTTAGGACGACAAGATGAAGCTTTCTTT. Its translation is CASSLGRQDEAFF. The rearrangement uses TRBV7-3 and TRBJ1-1; D unresolved. Germline CDR1 reads SGHTA; CDR2 reads FQGTGA. This CDR3 comprises 13 residues. V gave up 2 bases and J gave up 7 bases, with 11 bases separating them.

The V call is TRBV7-2, the J call TRBJ1-2; 9 nucleotides agree with TRBD1. Germline CDR1 reads SGHTA; CDR2 reads FQGNSA. The trim removed 5 bases at V and 10 bases at J, leaving 8 bases unmatched. The CDR3 extends over 13 amino acids. CDR3 loop: CASSRDRAMDYTF. CDR3 coding DNA: TGTGCCAGCAGCCGGGACAGGGCTATGGACTACACCTTC.

Here the CDR3 reads CASGSGEGSNEQFF. The CDR3 DNA is TGTGCTAGTGGTAGCGGAGAGGGCTCCAATGAGCAGTTCTTC. This chain links TRBV12-5 with TRBJ2-1; the D gene is possibly TRBD2 (5 bases). From germline, CDR1 is LGHNT and CDR2 FRNRAP. The V and J ends lost 5 bases and 6 bases respectively, with 14 bases between them. The CDR3 length is 14 residues.

The rearrangement joins TRBV29-1 to TRBJ2-2; no clear D. Trimming removed 6 bases at V and 3 bases at J, with 11 bases between. Germline CDR1 reads SQVTM; CDR2 reads ANQGSEA. The CDR3 loop spans 13 amino acids. The CDR3 DNA sequence: TGCAGCGTGCCCTTTTCTGACACCGGGGAGCTGTTTTTT. Its protein product is CSVPFSDTGELFF.

The chain carries TRBV5-5 and TRBJ2-2; 8 bases are shared with TRBD1. The CDR3 sequence is 13 residues long. CDR1 is SGHKS, CDR2 YYEKEE, per germline (reference sequence). Losses at the gene ends were 6 bases for V and 5 bases for J; bases not matched to a gene: 3. CDR3: CASNDRGTGELFF. Written as DNA, the CDR3 is TGTGCCAGCAACGACAGGGGAACCGGGGAGCTGTTTTTT.

The genes are TRBV12-5 and TRBJ1-2; the D is unclear. V was cut by 0 bases and J by 2 bases, with 19 bases left in between. The germline gives CDR1 LGHNT, CDR2 FRNRAP. The CDR3 contains 18 residues. CDR3 sequence: CASGLVPGRALGNYGYTF. The DNA for the CDR3 is TGTGCTAGTGGTTTGGTACCCGGCAGAGCTCTGGGGAACTATGGCTACACCTTC.

The chain carries TRBV6-1 and TRBJ2-5; 12 bases map to TRBD2. Germline CDR1 MNHNS, CDR2 SASEGT. With V trimmed by 1 base and J by 2 bases, 8 bases remained unmatched. The CDR3 covers 18 residues. CDR3 protein: CASSEGASGGVSQETQYF. The CDR3 nucleotides read TGTGCCAGCAGTGAAGGGGCTAGCGGGGGGGTATCACAAGAGACCCAGTACTTC.

The CDR3 loop is CASSLGTSGGQETQYF. The CDR3 region has the DNA TGTGCCAGCAGCTTAGGGACTAGCGGGGGGCAAGAGACCCAGTACTTC. The V gene is TRBV7-9, the J gene TRBJ2-5, with 14 bases fitting TRBD2. In germline, CDR1 is SEHNR, CDR2 FQNEAQ (reference sequence). The CDR3 length is 16 residues. The V segment lost 1 base and the J segment 2 bases; nucleotides outside the gene matches: 0. The complete variable domain, with remaining parts taken from reference TRBV7-9 and TRBJ2-5, reads DTGVSQNPRHKITKRGQNVTFRCDPISEHNRLYWYRQTLGQGPEFLTYFQNEAQLEKSRLLSDRFSAERPKGSFSTLEIQRTEQGDSAMYLCASSLGTSGGQETQYFGPGTRLLVL.

This sequence joins TRBV12-5 and TRBJ2-5, with a weak D call TRBD1 (5 bases). Trimming left V 4 bases short and J 2 bases short, with 11 bases between. The CDR3 totals 14 residues. Per the germline V gene, CDR1 is LGHNT and CDR2 is FRNRAP. The CDR3 spells CASGSGAAQETQYF. The CDR3 DNA is TGTGCTAGTGGTTCTGGGGCGGCGCAAGAGACCCAGTACTTC. Full variable domain (outside the CDR3, taken from reference TRBV12-5 and TRBJ2-5): DARVTQTPRHKVTEMGQEVTMRCQPILGHNTVFWYRQTMMQGLELLAYFRNRAPLDDSGMPKDRFSAEMPDATLATLKIQPSEPRDSAVYFCASGSGAAQETQYFGPGTRLLVL.

This chain links TRBV10-3 with TRBJ2-7, with a weak D call TRBD2 (5 bases). The CDR3 spans 15 residues. CDR1 and CDR2 from the germline V gene are ENHRY and SYGVKD. V was pared by 0 bases and J by 3 bases, with 12 bases between. CDR3 sequence: CAISESSSSGYEQYF. The CDR3 region has the DNA TGTGCCATCAGTGAGTCCTCTAGCTCCGGCTACGAGCAGTACTTC.

The rearrangement uses TRBV28 and TRBJ1-2; 9 bases fit TRBD1. The CDR3 is 13 residues long. The germline V gene encodes CDR1 MDHEN and CDR2 SYDVKM. Trimming at V came to 6 bases and at J to 2 bases, leaving 1 base not matched to a gene. The CDR3 DNA is TGTGCCAGCAGGACAGGGGGGAACTATGGCTACACCTTC. It encodes CASRTGGNYGYTF.

The chain joins TRBV5-1 to TRBJ1-2; tentatively, D is TRBD1 (5 bases). The CDR3 consists of 17 residues. Germline loops: CDR1 SGHRS, CDR2 YFSETQ. V was clipped by 2 bases and J by 0 bases, with 17 bases between them. DNA for the CDR3: TGCGCCAGCAGCTTTGACAGTGGAGGTGCAACTAACTATGGCTACACCTTC. It is translated as CASSFDSGGATNYGYTF.

This chain connects TRBV6-1 to TRBJ1-5, with D hard to call. The germline gives CDR1 MNHNS, CDR2 SASEGT. V lost 6 bases, J lost 6 bases, and 18 bases lay in between. This CDR3 comprises 15 residues. The CDR3 region is CASSRAADNGQPQHF. CDR3 coding DNA: TGTGCCAGCAGCCGGGCCGCGGATAACGGTCAGCCCCAGCATTTT.

The rearrangement uses TRBV27 and TRBJ1-2; unclear D gene. The CDR3 is made up of 14 amino acids. V was trimmed by 2 bases and J by 8 bases, leaving 15 bases between them. Germline V gives CDR1 MNHEY, CDR2 SMNVEV (reference sequence). The CDR3 is CASSLSNYRGGYTF. Written as DNA, the CDR3 is TGTGCCAGCAGTTTAAGCAATTACCGGGGAGGCTACACCTTC.

The V gene is TRBV5-1, the J gene TRBJ2-7, with 10 nucleotides matching TRBD1. Trimming at V came to 0 bases and at J to 2 bases, leaving 8 bases not matched to a gene. Germline V gene data show CDR1 as SGHRS and CDR2 as YFSETQ. The CDR3 consists of 17 residues. CDR3 DNA: TGCGCCAGCAGCTTGGTAGGACAGGGGGTCCCTCCCTACGAGCAGTACTTC. It yields the protein CASSLVGQGVPPYEQYF.

The J gene is TRBJ1-1, the V gene TRBV5-6; D gene uncertain. The CDR3 has 13 amino acids. V lost 10 bases and J lost 2, with 15 bases in between. CDR1 is SGHDT, CDR2 YYEEEE, per germline. CDR3 residues: CAAKESGNTEAFF. CDR3 DNA sequence: TGTGCCGCAAAGGAGTCGGGAAACACTGAAGCTTTCTTT.

This clone was detected once. The gene calls are TRBV11-1 and TRBJ2-5; D is unclear. CDR3 length equals 13 residues. The germline V gene encodes CDR1 SGHAT and CDR2 FQDESV (reference sequence). V lost 2 bases and J 4 bases, leaving 8 bases between the germline ends. CDR3 protein: CASSLRNGETQYF. The CDR3 coding sequence is TGTGCCAGCAGCTTAAGAAATGGAGAGACCCAGTACTTC.

The chain links TRBV18 to TRBJ1-5, with D perhaps matching TRBD1 (5 bases). Per germline, CDR1 KGHSH and CDR2 LQKENI. The ends were cut back, 6 bases at V and 2 bases at J, with 8 bases in the middle. The CDR3 runs 13 residues. DNA of the CDR3: TGTGCCAGCTCCCCGACAGGCAATCAGCCCCAGCATTTT. Translation gives CASSPTGNQPQHF.

The rearrangement links TRBV7-9 to TRBJ1-5; D is perhaps TRBD1 (6 bases). Trimming removed 5 bases from V and 3 bases from J, with 14 bases in between. The germline V gene has CDR1 SEHNR and CDR2 FQNEAQ (reference sequence). This CDR3 region has 15 residues. Here the CDR3 reads CASSQGGQYNQPQHF. The CDR3 DNA follows: TGTGCCAGCAGCCAAGGCGGACAGTACAATCAGCCCCAGCATTTT.

This chain uses TRBV28 with TRBJ2-5, with D unclear. The length of the CDR3 is 13 residues. Deletions cut 8 bases from V and 5 bases from J, with 15 bases between. Per germline, CDR1 MDHEN and CDR2 SYDVKM. CDR3 DNA: TGTGCCAGCCAGGCCCCACTGCCCGAGACCCAGTACTTC. Protein sequence: CASQAPLPETQYF. Looking up the rest from reference TRBV28 and TRBJ2-5 gives the full variable domain: DVKVTQSSRYLVKRTGEKVFLECVQDMDHENMFWYRQDPGLGLRLIYFSYDVKMKEKGDIPEGYSVSREKKERFSLILESASTNQTSMYLCASQAPLPETQYFGPGTRLLVL.

The chain has TRBV7-2 and TRBJ1-4, with TRBD1 matching 7 bases. The V gene's germline CDR1 is SGHTA and CDR2 FQGNSA. V lost 5 bases and J lost 8; bases outside the gene matches: 8. The CDR3 covers 14 residues. For the CDR3, the DNA is TGTGCCAGCAGCATGACAGGGAGTTCAGAAAAACTGTTTTTT. Amino acids: CASSMTGSSEKLFF.

The V call is TRBV6-4, the J call TRBJ1-5, with D unresolved. V lost 5 bases to trimming and J lost 4 bases, with 12 bases between them. In germline, CDR1 is MRHNA, CDR2 SNTAGT. The CDR3 extends over 14 amino acids. The CDR3 sequence: CASSYLRENQPQHF. CDR3 sequence (DNA): TGTGCCAGCAGTTACCTGCGTGAGAATCAGCCCCAGCATTTT.

The DNA of the CDR3 is TGTGCCAGCAGCTTCAAAAAAACAGGGGGTTCCTACGAGCAGTACTTC. This encodes CASSFKKTGGSYEQYF. This chain joins TRBV5-6 and TRBJ2-7; TRBD1 matches 8 bases. Germline lookup yields CDR1 SGHDT and CDR2 YYEEEE. CDR3 length equals 16 residues. J gave up 1 base and V 2 bases, and 8 bases lay outside the gene matches.

This clone was detected ten times or more. This sequence joins TRBV30 and TRBJ1-1, with TRBD1 as a possible D gene (5 bases). CDR3 length: 13 amino acids. V was clipped by 3 bases and J by 0 bases, with 8 bases between them. Germline V lookup: CDR1 GTSNPN, CDR2 SVGIG (reference sequence). CDR3 coding DNA: TGTGCCTGGAGGGGACGGCTGAACACTGAAGCTTTCTTT. Its translation: CAWRGRLNTEAFF.

The DNA for the CDR3 is TGTGCCAGCAGTTACCTTTCGGGTCCGAACACTGAAGCTTTCTTT. Its translation: CASSYLSGPNTEAFF. The rearrangement joins TRBV6-5 to TRBJ1-1; no firm D call. CDR3 size: 15 residues. V dropped 2 bases and J dropped 1 base, with 11 bases sitting between them. The germline CDR1 and CDR2 sequences are MNHEY and SVGAGI.

J is TRBJ1-1 and V is TRBV7-2; the D is unclear. The germline CDR1 and CDR2 sequences are SGHTA and FQGNSA. The V gene lost 8 bases and the J gene lost 1 base, with 5 bases spanning the gap. The CDR3 runs 11 residues. CDR3 region: CASRRNTEAFF. The DNA for the CDR3 is TGTGCCAGCCGGAGGAACACTGAAGCTTTCTTT.

This rearrangement joins TRBV18 to TRBJ1-5; 9 nucleotides match TRBD1. Germline-derived CDR1 and CDR2 are KGHSH and LQKENI. J lost 5 bases, V lost 3 bases, and 5 bases had no gene match. This CDR3 has 15 residues. CDR3 sequence (DNA): TGTGCCAGCTCACCCCCGGGACAGGGATATCAGCCCCAGCATTTT. Translating gives CASSPPGQGYQPQHF.